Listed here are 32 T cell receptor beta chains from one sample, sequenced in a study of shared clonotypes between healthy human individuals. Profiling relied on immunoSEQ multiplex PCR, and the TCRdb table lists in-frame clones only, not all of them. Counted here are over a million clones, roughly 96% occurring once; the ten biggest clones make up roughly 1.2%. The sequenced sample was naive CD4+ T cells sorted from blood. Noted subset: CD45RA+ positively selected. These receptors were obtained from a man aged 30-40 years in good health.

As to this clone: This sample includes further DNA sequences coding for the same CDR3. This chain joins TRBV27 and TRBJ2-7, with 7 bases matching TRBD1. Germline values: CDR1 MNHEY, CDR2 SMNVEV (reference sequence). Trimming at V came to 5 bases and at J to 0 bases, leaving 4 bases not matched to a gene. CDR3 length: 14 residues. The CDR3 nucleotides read TGTGCCAGCAGTAGAGACAGGGCCTCCTACGAGCAGTACTTC. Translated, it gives CASSRDRASYEQYF.

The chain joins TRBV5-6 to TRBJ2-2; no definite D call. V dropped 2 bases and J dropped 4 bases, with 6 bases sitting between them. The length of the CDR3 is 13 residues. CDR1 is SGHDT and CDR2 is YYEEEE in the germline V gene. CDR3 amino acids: CASSFGPTGELFF. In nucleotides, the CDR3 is TGTGCCAGCAGCTTTGGGCCCACCGGGGAGCTGTTTTTT. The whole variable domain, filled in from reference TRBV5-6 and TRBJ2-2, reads DAGVTQSPTHLIKTRGQQVTLRCSPKSGHDTVSWYQQALGQGPQFIFQYYEEEERQRGNFPDRFSGHQFPNYSSELNVNALLLGDSALYLCASSFGPTGELFFGEGSRLTVL.

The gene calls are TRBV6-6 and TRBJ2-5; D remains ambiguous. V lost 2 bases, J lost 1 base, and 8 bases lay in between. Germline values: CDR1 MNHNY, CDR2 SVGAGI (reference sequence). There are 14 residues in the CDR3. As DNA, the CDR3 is TGTGCCAGCAGTTACCCCTCCGGCCAAGAGACCCAGTACTTC. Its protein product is CASSYPSGQETQYF.

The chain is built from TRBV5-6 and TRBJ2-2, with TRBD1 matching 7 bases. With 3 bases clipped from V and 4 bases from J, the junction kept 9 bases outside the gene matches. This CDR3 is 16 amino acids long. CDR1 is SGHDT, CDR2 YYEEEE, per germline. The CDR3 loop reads CASSSTGLLVTGELFF. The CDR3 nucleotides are TGTGCCAGCAGCTCGACAGGGCTATTAGTCACCGGGGAGCTGTTTTTT.

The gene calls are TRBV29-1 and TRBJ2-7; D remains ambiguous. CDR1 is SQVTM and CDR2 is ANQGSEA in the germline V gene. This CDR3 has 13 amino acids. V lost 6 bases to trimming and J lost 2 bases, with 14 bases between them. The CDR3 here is CSVVPRYTYEQYF. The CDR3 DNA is TGCAGCGTGGTACCGCGATACACCTACGAGCAGTACTTC.

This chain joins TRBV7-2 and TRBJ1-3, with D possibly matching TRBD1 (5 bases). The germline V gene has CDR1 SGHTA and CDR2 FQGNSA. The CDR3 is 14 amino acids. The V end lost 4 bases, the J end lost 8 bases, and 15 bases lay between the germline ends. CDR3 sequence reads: CASSYRDGLHTIYF. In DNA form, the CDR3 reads TGTGCCAGCAGCTACCGGGACGGCCTTCACACCATATATTTT. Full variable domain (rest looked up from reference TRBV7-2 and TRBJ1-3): GAGVSQSPSNKVTEKGKDVELRCDPISGHTALYWYRQSLGQGLEFLIYFQGNSAPDKSGLPSDRFSAERTGGSVSTLTIQRTQQEDSAVYLCASSYRDGLHTIYFGEGSWLTVV.

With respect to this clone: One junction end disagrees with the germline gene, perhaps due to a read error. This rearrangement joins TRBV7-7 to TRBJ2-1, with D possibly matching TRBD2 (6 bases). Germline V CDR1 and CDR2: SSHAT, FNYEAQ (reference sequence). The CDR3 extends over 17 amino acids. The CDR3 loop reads CASSLAWGRRSYNEQFF. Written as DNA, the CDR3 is TGTGCTAGCAGCTTAGCCTGGGGGAGGCGCTCCTACAATGAGCAGTTCTTC. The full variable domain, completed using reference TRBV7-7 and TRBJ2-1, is GAGVSQSPRYKVTKRGQDVTLRCDPISSHATLYWYQQALGQGPEFLTYFNYEAQPDKSGLPSDRFSAERPEGSISTLTIQRTEQRDSAMYRCASSLAWGRRSYNEQFFGPGTRLTVL.

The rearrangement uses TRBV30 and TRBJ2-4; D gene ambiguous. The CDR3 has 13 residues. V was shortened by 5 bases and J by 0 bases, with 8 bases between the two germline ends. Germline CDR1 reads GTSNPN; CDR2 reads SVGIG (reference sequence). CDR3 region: CAWSGEAKNIQYF. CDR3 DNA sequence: TGTGCCTGGTCTGGCGAAGCCAAAAACATTCAGTACTTC.

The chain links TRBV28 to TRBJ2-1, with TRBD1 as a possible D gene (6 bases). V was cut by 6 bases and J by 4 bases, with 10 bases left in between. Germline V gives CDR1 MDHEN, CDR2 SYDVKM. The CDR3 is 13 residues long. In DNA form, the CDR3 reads TGTGCCAGCAGGTGGCAGGGGTACAATGAGCAGTTCTTC. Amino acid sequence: CASRWQGYNEQFF. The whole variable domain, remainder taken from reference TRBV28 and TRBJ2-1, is DVKVTQSSRYLVKRTGEKVFLECVQDMDHENMFWYRQDPGLGLRLIYFSYDVKMKEKGDIPEGYSVSREKKERFSLILESASTNQTSMYLCASRWQGYNEQFFGPGTRLTVL.

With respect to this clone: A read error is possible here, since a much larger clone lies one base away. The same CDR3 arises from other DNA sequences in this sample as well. The chain's CDR3 is CASSLDGTDTQYF. The CDR3 bases are TGCGCCAGCAGCTTGGACGGCACAGATACGCAGTATTTT. The chain recombines TRBV5-1 with TRBJ2-3, with D unclear. Trimming removed 0 bases at V and 1 base at J, with 3 bases between. The CDR3 covers 13 residues. From germline, CDR1 is SGHRS and CDR2 YFSETQ.

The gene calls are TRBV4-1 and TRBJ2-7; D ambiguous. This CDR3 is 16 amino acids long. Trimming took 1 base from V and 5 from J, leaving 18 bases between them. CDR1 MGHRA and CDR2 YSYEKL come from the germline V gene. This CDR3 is CASSQVYGRPGHEQYF. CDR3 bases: TGCGCCAGCAGCCAAGTATATGGAAGACCCGGCCACGAGCAGTACTTC.

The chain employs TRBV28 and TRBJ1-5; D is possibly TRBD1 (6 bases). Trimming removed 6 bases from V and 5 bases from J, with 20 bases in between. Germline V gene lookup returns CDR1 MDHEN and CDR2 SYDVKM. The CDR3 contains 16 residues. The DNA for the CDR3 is TGTGCCAGCAGCGCATTGGGGGGGGCGGGAGATCAGCCCCAGCATTTT. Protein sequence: CASSALGGAGDQPQHF.

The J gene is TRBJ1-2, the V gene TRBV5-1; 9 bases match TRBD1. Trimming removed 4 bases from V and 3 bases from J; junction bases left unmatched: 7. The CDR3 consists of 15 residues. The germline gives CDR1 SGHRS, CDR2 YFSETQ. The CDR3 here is CASSQGQGRDYGYTF. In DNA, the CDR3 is TGCGCCAGCAGCCAGGGACAGGGCCGTGACTATGGCTACACCTTC.

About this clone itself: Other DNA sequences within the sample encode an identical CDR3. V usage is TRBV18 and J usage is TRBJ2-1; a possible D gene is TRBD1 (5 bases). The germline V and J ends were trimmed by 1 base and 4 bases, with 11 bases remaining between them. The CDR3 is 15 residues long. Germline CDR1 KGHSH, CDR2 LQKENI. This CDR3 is CASSPLAGQYNEQFF. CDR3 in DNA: TGTGCCAGCTCACCACTCGCAGGGCAATACAATGAGCAGTTCTTC.

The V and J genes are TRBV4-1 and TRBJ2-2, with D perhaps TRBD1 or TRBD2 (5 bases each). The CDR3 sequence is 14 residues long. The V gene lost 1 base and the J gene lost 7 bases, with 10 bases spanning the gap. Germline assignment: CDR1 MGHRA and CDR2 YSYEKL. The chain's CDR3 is CASSQAWGFGELFF. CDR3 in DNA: TGCGCCAGCAGCCAAGCTTGGGGGTTCGGGGAGCTGTTTTTT.

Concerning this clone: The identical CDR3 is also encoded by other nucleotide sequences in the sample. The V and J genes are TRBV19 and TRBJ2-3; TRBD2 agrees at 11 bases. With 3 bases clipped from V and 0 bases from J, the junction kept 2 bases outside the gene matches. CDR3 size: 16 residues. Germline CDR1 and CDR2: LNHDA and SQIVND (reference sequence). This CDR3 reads CASSILAGGSTDTQYF. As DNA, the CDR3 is TGTGCCAGTAGTATCTTAGCGGGAGGGAGCACAGATACGCAGTATTTT.

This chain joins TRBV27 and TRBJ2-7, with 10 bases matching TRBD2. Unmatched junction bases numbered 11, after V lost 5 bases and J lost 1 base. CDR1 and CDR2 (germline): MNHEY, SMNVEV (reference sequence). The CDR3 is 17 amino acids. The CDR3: CASSTQSLAGVSYEQYF. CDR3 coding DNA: TGTGCCAGCAGTACCCAAAGCCTAGCGGGAGTGTCCTACGAGCAGTACTTC.

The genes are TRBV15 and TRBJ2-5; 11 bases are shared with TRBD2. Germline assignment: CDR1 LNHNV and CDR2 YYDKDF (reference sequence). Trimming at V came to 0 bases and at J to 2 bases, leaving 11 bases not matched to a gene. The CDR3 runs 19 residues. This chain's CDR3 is CATSRELVIGLAGQETQYF. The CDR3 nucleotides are TGTGCCACCAGCAGAGAGTTGGTGATAGGACTAGCGGGTCAAGAGACCCAGTACTTC.

The CDR3 region is CASSLVVGGDNEQFF. The CDR3 coding sequence is TGTGCCAGCAGCTTAGTTGTGGGAGGGGACAATGAGCAGTTCTTC. This chain connects TRBV11-2 to TRBJ2-1, with 7 bases matching TRBD2. The V segment lost 1 base and the J segment 5 bases; nucleotides outside the gene matches: 5. The CDR3 consists of 15 residues. Germline values: CDR1 SGHAT, CDR2 FQNNGV. The full variable domain, rest sourced from reference TRBV11-2 and TRBJ2-1, is EAGVAQSPRYKIIEKRQSVAFWCNPISGHATLYWYQQILGQGPKLLIQFQNNGVVDDSQLPKDRFSAERLKGVDSTLKIQPAKLEDSAVYLCASSLVVGGDNEQFFGPGTRLTVL.

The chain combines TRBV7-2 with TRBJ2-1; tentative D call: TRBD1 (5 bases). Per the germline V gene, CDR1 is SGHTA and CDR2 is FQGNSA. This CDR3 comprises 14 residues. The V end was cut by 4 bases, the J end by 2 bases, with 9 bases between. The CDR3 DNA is TGTGCCAGCAGCTCTAGACAGACCTACAATGAGCAGTTCTTC. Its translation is CASSSRQTYNEQFF. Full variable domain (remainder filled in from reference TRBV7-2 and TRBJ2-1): GAGVSQSPSNKVTEKGKDVELRCDPISGHTALYWYRQSLGQGLEFLIYFQGNSAPDKSGLPSDRFSAERTGGSVSTLTIQRTQQEDSAVYLCASSSRQTYNEQFFGPGTRLTVL.

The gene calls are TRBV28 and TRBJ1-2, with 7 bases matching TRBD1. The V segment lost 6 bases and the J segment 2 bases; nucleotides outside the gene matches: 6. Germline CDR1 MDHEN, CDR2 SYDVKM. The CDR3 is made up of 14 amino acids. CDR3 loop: CASRNDRANYGYTF. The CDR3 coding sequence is TGTGCCAGCAGAAACGACAGGGCAAACTATGGCTACACCTTC.

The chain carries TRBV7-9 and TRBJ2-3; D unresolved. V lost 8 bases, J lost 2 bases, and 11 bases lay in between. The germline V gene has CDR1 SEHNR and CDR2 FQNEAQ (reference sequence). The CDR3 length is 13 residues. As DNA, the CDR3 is TGTGCCAGCCTGGGGTCAACCACAGATACGCAGTATTTT. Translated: CASLGSTTDTQYF. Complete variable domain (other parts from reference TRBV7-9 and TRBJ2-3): DTGVSQNPRHKITKRGQNVTFRCDPISEHNRLYWYRQTLGQGPEFLTYFQNEAQLEKSRLLSDRFSAERPKGSFSTLEIQRTEQGDSAMYLCASLGSTTDTQYFGPGTRLTVL.

CDR3 loop: CATSRDHGRRGAGELFF. In nucleotides, the CDR3 is TGTGCCACCAGCAGAGATCATGGGAGACGAGGAGCCGGGGAGCTGTTTTTT. The V gene is TRBV15, the J gene TRBJ2-2; possibly TRBD2 for D (5 bases). The germline CDR1 and CDR2 sequences are LNHNV and YYDKDF (reference sequence). Trimming took 0 bases from V and 6 from J, leaving 17 bases between them. The CDR3 has 17 amino acids.

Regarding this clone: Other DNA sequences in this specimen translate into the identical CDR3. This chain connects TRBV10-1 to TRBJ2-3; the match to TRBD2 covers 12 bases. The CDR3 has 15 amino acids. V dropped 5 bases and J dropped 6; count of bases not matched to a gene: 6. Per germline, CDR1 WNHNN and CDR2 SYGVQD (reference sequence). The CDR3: CASSPLAGGPDTQYF. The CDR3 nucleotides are TGCGCCAGCAGTCCTCTAGCGGGAGGGCCGGATACGCAGTATTTT.

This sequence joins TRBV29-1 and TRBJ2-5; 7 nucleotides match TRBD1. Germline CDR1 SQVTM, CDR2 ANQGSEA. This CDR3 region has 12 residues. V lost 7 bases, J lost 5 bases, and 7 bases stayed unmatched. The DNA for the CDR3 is TGCAGCGCGTCCCACAGGGGCGAGACCCAGTACTTC. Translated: CSASHRGETQYF.

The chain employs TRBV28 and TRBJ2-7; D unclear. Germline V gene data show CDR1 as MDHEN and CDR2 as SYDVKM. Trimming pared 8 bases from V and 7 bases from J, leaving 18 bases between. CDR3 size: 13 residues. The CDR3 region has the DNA TGTGCCAGCCTGAGAGGATTTCTGGGGGAGCAGTACTTC. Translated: CASLRGFLGEQYF.

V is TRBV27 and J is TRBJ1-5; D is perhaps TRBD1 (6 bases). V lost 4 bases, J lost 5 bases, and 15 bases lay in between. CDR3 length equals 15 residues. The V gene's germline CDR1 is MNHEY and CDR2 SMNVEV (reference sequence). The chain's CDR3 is CASSSSAGVDQPQHF. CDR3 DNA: TGTGCCAGCAGTTCCTCCGCAGGGGTCGATCAGCCCCAGCATTTT.

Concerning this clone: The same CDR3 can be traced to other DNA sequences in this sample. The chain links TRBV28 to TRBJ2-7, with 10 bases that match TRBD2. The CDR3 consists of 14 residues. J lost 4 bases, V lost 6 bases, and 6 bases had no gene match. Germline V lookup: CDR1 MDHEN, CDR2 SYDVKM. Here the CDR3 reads CASSSSSGSYEQYF. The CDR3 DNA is TGTGCCAGCAGCTCCTCTAGCGGGAGTTACGAGCAGTACTTC.

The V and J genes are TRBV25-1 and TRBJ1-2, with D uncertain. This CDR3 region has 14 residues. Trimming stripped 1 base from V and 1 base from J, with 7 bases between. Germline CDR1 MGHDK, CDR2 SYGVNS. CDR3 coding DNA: TGTGCCAGCAGTGAATCCGGGTATAACTATGGCTACACCTTC. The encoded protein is CASSESGYNYGYTF.

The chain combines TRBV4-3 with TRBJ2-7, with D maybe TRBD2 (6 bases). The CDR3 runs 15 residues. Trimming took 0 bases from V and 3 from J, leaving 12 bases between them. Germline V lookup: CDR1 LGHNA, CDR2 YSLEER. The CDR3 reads CASSQDPGTHYEQYF. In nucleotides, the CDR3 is TGCGCCAGCAGCCAAGACCCCGGGACTCACTACGAGCAGTACTTC.

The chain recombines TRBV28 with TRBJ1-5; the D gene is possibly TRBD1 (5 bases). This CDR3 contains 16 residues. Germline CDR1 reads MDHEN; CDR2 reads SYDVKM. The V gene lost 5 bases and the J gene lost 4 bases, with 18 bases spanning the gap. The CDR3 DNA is TGTGCCAGCAGTCTTCTAGGGACGCGGGAGAATCAGCCCCAGCATTTT. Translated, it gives CASSLLGTRENQPQHF.

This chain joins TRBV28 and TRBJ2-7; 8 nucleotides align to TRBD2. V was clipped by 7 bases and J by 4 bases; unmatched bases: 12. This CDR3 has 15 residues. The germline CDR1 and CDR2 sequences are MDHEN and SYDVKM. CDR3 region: CASKRDLASGYEQYF. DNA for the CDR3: TGTGCCAGCAAAAGGGACTTGGCTAGCGGGTACGAGCAGTACTTC.